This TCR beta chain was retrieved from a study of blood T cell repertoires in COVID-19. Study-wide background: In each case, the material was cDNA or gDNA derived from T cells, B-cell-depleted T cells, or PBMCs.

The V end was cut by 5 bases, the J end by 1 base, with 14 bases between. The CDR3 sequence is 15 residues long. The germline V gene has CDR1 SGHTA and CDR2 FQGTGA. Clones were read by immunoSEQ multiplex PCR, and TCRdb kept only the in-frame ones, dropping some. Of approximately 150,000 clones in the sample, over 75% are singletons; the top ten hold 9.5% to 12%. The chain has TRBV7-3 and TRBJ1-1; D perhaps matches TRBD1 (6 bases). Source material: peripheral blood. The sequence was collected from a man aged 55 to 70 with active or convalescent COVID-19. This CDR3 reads CASSLDLGGNTEAFF. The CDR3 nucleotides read TGTGCCAGCAGCCTCGACCTAGGGGGGAACACTGAAGCTTTCTTT.